These T cell receptor beta chains were read from a single sample in a study of PD-1 blockade in mismatch repair-deficient tumors. The assay was immunoSEQ multiplex PCR, and TCRdb's table has in-frame clones only and misses some. The table includes 20,000 to 25,000 clones, just under 85% detected once. This material consisted of peripheral blood, taken 2 weeks after starting pembrolizumab. These receptors were taken from an adult with mismatch repair-deficient cancer. Both conserved end residues are part of each CDR3. A D gene is named only where the DNA matches it firmly. Not all rows give a size; the values are once, few, many and, for expanded clones, a class.

TRBJ1-5	NA	NA	TRBV5-5	CASSTGTGVRQPQHF	TGTGCCAGCAGCACGGGGACCGGGGTTCGCCAGCCCCAGCATTTT
TRBJ2-2	once	NA	TRBV7-2	CASSPQTFPFHTGELFF	TGTGCCAGCAGCCCCCAGACTTTCCCTTTTCACACCGGGGAGCTGTTTTTT
TRBJ2-6	NA	NA	TRBV11-2	CASSLISGANVLTF	TGTGCCAGCAGCTTAATTTCTGGGGCCAACGTCCTGACTTTC
TRBJ2-3	NA	TRBD2	TRBV6-4	CASSDSTGGPDTQYF	TGTGCCAGCAGTGACTCGACGGGAGGGCCAGATACGCAGTATTTT
TRBJ2-7	NA	TRBD1	TRBV10-3	CAISEGTATYEQYF	TGTGCCATCAGTGAGGGGACAGCTACCTACGAGCAGTACTTC
TRBJ1-3	NA	TRBD1	TRBV4-1	CASSLGQGQSSGNTIYF	TGCGCCAGCAGCCTGGGACAGGGACAGAGCTCTGGAAACACCATATATTTT
TRBJ2-3	NA	NA	TRBV5-1	CASSPTSTDTQYF	TGCGCCAGCAGCCCGACCTCAACAGATACGCAGTATTTT
TRBJ2-3	few	TRBD2	TRBV5-8	CASSLDGGADTQYF	TGTGCCAGCAGCTTGGATGGGGGGGCAGATACGCAGTATTTT
TRBJ2-3	once	TRBD1	TRBV6-6	CASRTDRVRDTDTQYF	TGTGCCAGCAGGACCGACAGGGTCCGGGACACAGATACGCAGTATTTT
TRBJ2-7	NA	TRBD2	TRBV4-3	CASSQAWAGGFYEQYF	TGCGCCAGCAGCCAAGCCTGGGCCGGGGGGTTTTACGAGCAGTACTTC
TRBJ2-5	NA	NA	TRBV4-1	CASSQGGIQGTQYF	TGCGCCAGCAGCCAAGGGGGAATTCAGGGGACCCAGTACTTC
TRBJ2-3	NA	TRBD2	TRBV6-1	CASSQSGGVTDTQYF	TGTGCCAGCAGCCAAAGCGGGGGAGTCACAGATACGCAGTATTTT
TRBJ1-4	NA	NA	TRBV11-3	CASSPRGGRANEKLFF	TGTGCCAGCAGCCCCCGAGGGGGACGAGCTAATGAAAAACTGTTTTTT
TRBJ1-5	NA	NA	TRBV28	CASSPDLTQPQHF	TGTGCCAGCAGTCCCGATCTTACTCAGCCCCAGCATTTT
TRBJ1-3	NA	NA	TRBV5-1	CASSRAGTSGNTIYF	TGCGCCAGCAGCCGTGCGGGGACCTCTGGAAACACCATATATTTT
TRBJ2-1	NA	NA	TRBV28	CASTKADSSFYNEQFF	TGTGCCAGCACCAAAGCGGACAGTTCCTTCTACAATGAGCAGTTCTTC
TRBJ2-7	NA	TRBD1	TRBV27	CASSFLSSQGASYEQYF	TGTGCCAGCAGTTTTCTCTCCTCGCAGGGGGCCTCCTACGAGCAGTACTTC
TRBJ2-7	NA	NA	TRBV2	CASSEDGSVYEQYF	TGTGCCAGCAGTGAAGACGGATCCGTTTACGAGCAGTACTTC
TRBJ2-7	NA	NA	TRBV7-2	CASSLLDSYEQYF	TGTGCCAGCAGCTTACTAGACTCCTACGAGCAGTACTTC
TRBJ2-2	NA	NA	TRBV27	CASSLYQFGTGELFF	TGTGCCAGCAGTTTGTACCAGTTCGGCACCGGGGAGCTGTTTTTT
TRBJ2-5	once	TRBD2	TRBV7-9	CASSSGLAGPVETQYF	TGTGCCAGCAGCTCAGGACTAGCGGGACCAGTAGAGACCCAGTACTTC
TRBJ1-2	once	NA	TRBV6-5	CASSFAGYGYTF	TGTGCCAGCAGTTTTGCTGGGTATGGCTACACCTTC
TRBJ2-2	NA	TRBD1	TRBV6-1	CAIRTGGHTGELFF	TGTGCCATCCGGACAGGGGGCCACACCGGGGAGCTGTTTTTT
TRBJ2-3	NA	NA	TRBV11-2	CASSHGGNTQYF	TGTGCCAGCAGCCACGGGGGTAATACGCAGTATTTT